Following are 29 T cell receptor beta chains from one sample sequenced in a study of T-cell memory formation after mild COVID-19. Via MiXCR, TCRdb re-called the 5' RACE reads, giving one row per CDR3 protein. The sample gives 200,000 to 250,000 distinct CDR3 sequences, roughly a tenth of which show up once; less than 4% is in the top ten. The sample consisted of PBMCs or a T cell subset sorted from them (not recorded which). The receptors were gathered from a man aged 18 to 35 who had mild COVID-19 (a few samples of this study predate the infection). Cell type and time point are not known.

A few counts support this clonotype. The chain's CDR3 is CASSPGTGKPYGYTF. The CDR3 region has the DNA TGTGCCAGCAGCCCCGGGACAGGAAAGCCCTATGGCTACACCTTC. This chain connects TRBV7-2 to TRBJ1-2; the match to TRBD1 covers 8 bases. After removal of 5 bases from V and 4 bases from J, the junction contained 9 bases not matched to a gene. Germline V gene sequence: CDR1 SGHTA, CDR2 FQGNSA. This CDR3 is built from 15 residues.

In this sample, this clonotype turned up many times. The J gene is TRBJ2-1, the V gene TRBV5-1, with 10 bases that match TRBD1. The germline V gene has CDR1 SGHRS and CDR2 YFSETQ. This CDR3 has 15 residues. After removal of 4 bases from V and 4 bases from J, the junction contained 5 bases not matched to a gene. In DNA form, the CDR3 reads TGCGCCAGCAGCCTGACAGGGGGCGCTTACAATGAGCAGTTCTTC. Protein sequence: CASSLTGGAYNEQFF.

CDR3 nucleotide sequence: TGCGCCAAGACGAAAAGGGACAGGACTTACGAGCAGTACTTC. As protein: CAKTKRDRTYEQYF. The V and J genes are TRBV10-1 and TRBJ2-7; 8 bases map to TRBD1. Germline assignment: CDR1 WNHNN and CDR2 SYGVQD (reference sequence). With V trimmed by 10 bases and J by 4 bases, 12 bases remained unmatched. CDR3 length: 14 residues.

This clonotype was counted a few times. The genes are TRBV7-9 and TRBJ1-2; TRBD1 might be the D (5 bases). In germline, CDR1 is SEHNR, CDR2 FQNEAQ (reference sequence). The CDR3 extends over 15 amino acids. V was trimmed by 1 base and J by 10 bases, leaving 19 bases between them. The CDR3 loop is CASSLGIPTQGNYTF. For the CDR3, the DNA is TGTGCCAGCAGCTTAGGGATACCCACCCAGGGAAACTACACCTTC.

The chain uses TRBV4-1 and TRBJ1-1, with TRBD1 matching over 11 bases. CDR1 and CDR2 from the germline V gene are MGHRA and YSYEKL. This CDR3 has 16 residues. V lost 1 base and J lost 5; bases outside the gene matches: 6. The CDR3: CASSQGGTGGYTEAFF. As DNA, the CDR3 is TGCGCCAGCAGCCAAGGGGGGACAGGGGGATATACTGAAGCTTTCTTT.

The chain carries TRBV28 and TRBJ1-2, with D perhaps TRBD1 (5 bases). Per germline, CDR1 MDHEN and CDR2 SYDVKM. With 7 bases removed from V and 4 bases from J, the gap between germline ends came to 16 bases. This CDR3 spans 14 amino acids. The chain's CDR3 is CASTSPGTSYGYTF. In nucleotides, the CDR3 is TGTGCCAGCACCTCGCCCGGGACTTCCTATGGCTACACCTTC.

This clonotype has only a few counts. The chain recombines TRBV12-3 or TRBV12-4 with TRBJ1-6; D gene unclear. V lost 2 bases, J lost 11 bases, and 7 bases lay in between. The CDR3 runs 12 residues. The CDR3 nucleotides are TGTGCCAGCAGTTTAAACATTACACCCCTCCACTTT. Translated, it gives CASSLNITPLHF.

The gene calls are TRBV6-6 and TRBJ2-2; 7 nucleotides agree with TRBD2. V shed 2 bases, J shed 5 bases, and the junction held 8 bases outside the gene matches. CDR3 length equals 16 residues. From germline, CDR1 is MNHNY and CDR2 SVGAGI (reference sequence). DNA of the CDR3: TGTGCCAGCAGTTACGGTGCGGGGGTAGAGACCGGGGAGCTGTTTTTT. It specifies CASSYGAGVETGELFF.

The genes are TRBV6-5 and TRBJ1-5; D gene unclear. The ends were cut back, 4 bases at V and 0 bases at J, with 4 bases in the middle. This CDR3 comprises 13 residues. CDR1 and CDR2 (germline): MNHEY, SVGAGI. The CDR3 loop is CASSSPSNQPQHF. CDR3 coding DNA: TGTGCCAGCAGTTCCCCTAGCAATCAGCCCCAGCATTTT.

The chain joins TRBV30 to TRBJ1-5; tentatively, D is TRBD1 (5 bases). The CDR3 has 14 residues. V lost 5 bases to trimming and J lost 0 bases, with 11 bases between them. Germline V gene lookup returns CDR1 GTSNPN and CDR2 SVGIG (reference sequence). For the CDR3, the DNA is TGTGCCTGGCAACAGGCGGATAGCAATCAGCCCCAGCATTTT. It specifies CAWQQADSNQPQHF.

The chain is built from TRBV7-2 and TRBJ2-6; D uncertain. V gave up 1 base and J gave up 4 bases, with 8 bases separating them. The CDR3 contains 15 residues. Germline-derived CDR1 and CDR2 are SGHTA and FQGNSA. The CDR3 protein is CASSLDHSGANVLTF. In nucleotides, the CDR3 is TGTGCCAGCAGCTTAGACCACTCCGGGGCCAACGTCCTGACTTTC.

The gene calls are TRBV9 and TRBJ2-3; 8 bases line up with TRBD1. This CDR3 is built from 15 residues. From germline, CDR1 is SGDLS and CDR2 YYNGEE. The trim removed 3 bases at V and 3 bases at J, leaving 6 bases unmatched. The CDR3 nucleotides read TGTGCCAGCAGCGCGGCAGGGGGCGTTACAGATACGCAGTATTTT. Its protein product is CASSAAGGVTDTQYF.

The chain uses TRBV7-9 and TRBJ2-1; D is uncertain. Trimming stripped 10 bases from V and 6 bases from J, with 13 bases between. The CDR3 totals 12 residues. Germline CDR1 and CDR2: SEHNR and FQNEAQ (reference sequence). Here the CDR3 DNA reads TGTGCCACCCTCGGGCCCTCCAATGAGCAGTTCTTC. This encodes CATLGPSNEQFF.

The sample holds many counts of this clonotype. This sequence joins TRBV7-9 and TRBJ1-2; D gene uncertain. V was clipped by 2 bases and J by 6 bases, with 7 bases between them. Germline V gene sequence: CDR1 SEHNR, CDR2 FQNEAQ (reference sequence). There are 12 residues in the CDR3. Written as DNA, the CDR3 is TGTGCCAGCAGCTTATCCGGGAATGGCTACACCTTC. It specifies CASSLSGNGYTF.

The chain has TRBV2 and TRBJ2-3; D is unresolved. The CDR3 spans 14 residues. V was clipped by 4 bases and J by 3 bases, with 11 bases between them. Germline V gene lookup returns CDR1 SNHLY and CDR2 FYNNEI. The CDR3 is CASSAATWTDTQYF. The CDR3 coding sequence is TGTGCCAGCAGTGCGGCTACGTGGACAGATACGCAGTATTTT.

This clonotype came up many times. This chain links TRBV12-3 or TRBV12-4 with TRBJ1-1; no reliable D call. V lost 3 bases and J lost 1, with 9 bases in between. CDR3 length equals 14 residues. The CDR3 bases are TGTGCCAGCAGTTTTATGATCAGGAACACTGAAGCTTTCTTT. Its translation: CASSFMIRNTEAFF.

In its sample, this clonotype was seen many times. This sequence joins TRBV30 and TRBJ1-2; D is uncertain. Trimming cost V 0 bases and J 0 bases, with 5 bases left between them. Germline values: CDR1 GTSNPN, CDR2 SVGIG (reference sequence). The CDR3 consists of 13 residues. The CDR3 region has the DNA TGTGCCTGGAGTGTGGAAGCTAACTATGGCTACACCTTC. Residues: CAWSVEANYGYTF.

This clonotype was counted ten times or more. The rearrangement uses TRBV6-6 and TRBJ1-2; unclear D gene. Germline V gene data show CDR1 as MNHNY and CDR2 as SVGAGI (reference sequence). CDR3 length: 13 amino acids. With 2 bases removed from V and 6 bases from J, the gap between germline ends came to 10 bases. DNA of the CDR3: TGTGCCAGCAGTTACACCCCTTGGGATGGCTACACCTTC. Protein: CASSYTPWDGYTF.

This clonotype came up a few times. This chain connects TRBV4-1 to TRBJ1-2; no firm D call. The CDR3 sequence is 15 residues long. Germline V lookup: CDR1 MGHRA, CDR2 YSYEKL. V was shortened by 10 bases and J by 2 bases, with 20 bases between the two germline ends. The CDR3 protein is CATNHPSTANYGYTF. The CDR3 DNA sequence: TGCGCCACAAACCATCCGTCGACGGCCAACTATGGCTACACCTTC.

The CDR3, as DNA: TGTGCCAGCAGTGAAGGATGGGGCAATCAGCCCCAGCATTTT. Its translation is CASSEGWGNQPQHF. The chain combines TRBV6-1 with TRBJ1-5; D unresolved. CDR1 is MNHNS, CDR2 SASEGT, per germline. The germline V and J ends were trimmed by 1 base and 2 bases, with 6 bases remaining between them. The CDR3 contains 14 residues.

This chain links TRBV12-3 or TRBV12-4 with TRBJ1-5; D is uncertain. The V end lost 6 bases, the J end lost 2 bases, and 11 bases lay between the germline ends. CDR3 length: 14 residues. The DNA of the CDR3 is TGTGCCAGCAGCTTTAGATTCCGCAATCAGCCCCAGCATTTT. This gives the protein CASSFRFRNQPQHF.

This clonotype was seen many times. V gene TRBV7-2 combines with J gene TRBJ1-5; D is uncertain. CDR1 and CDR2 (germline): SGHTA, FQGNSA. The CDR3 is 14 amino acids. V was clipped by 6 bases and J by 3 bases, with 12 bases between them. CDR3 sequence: CASRASSLNQPQHF. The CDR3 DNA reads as TGTGCCAGCAGGGCGTCTAGTCTCAATCAGCCCCAGCATTTT.

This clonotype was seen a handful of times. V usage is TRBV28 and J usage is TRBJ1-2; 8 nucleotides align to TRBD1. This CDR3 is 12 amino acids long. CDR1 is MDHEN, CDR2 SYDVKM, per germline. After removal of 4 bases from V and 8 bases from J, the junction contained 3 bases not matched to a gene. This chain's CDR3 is CASSSGGMGYTF. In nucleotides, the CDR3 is TGTGCCAGCAGTTCAGGGGGCATGGGCTACACCTTC.

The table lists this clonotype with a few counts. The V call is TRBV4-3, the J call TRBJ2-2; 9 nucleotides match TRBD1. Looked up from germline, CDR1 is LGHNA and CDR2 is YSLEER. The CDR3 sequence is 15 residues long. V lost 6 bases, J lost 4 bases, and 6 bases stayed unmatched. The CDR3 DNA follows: TGCGCCAGCAGTCTACCGGGACAGGGCACCGGGGAGCTGTTTTTT. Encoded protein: CASSLPGQGTGELFF.

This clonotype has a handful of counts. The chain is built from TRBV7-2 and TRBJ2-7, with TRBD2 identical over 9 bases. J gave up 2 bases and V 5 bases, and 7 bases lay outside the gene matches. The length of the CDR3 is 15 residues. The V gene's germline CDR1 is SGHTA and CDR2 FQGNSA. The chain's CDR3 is CASSLTSGQAYEQYV. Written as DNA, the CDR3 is TGTGCCAGCAGCCTGACTAGCGGACAGGCCTACGAGCAGTACGTC.

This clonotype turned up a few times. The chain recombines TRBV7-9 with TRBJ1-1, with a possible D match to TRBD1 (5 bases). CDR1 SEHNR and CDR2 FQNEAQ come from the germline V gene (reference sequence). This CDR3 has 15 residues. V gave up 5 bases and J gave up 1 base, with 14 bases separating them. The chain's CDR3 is CASSPHGTANTEAFF. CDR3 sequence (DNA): TGTGCCAGCAGCCCACACGGGACCGCGAACACTGAAGCTTTCTTT.

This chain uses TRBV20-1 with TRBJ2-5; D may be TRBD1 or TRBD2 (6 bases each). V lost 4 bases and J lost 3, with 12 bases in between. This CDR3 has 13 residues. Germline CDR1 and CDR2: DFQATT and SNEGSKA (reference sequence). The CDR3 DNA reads TGCAGTGCTACGGGGGCAGCGAAAGAGACCCAGTACTTC. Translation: CSATGAAKETQYF.

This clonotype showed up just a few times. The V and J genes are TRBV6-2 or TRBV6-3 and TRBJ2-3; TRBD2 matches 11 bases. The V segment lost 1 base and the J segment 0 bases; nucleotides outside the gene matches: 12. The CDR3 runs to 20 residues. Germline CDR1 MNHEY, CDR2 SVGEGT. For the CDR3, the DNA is TGTGCCAGCAGTTACTTGATCGGTACTAGCGGGGGCCGAAGCACAGATACGCAGTATTTT. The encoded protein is CASSYLIGTSGGRSTDTQYF.

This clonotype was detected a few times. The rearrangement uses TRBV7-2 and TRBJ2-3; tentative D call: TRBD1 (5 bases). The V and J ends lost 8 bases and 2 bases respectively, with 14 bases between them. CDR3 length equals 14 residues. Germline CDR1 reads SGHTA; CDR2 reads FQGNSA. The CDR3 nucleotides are TGTGCCAGCGCGAGGAGACAGAACACAGATACGCAGTATTTT. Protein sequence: CASARRQNTDTQYF.